This is a list of T cell receptor beta chains from one sample in a study of T-cell reconstitution after alpha-beta-depleted transplantation in children. In TCRdb, the PCR reads were re-called with MiXCR into one record per CDR3 protein. Here the sample spans about 98,000 distinct CDR3 sequences, under 25% being singletons. The specimen comprised PBMCs, sampled before TCRalphabeta/CD19-depleted stem cell transplant. All receptors come from a boy between 2 and 15 years old with acute lymphoblastic leukemia, due to receive a stem cell transplant. Both conserved end residues are part of each CDR3. D genes are given only for firm matches. Expanded clones are given a class, and other clones once, few, many or no size at all.

v_call	clone_size	d_call	j_call	cdr3_nt	cdr3_aa
TRBV7-3	-	TRBD1	TRBJ2-1	TGTGCCAGCAGCCACGGACAGGGATATCAGTTCTTC	CASSHGQGYQFF
TRBV28	-	-	TRBJ2-5	TGTGCCAGCAGTTTAGAGGCGTCCCAGTACTTC	CASSLEASQYF
TRBV5-1	few	TRBD2	TRBJ2-2	TGCGCCAGCAGCGGGACCGGGACTAGCGGAGGGGCGGACACCGGGGAGCTGTTTTTT	CASSGTGTSGGADTGELFF
TRBV6-5	few	-	TRBJ2-3	TGTGCCAGCAGTTACTCTGGGACCCCGGCGCCAGATACGCAGTATTTT	CASSYSGTPAPDTQYF
TRBV5-6	few	-	TRBJ2-7	TGTGCCAGCAGCTTGGCTTCCTACGAGCAGTACTTC	CASSLASYEQYF
TRBV12-3/TRBV12-4	few	-	TRBJ1-2	TGTGCCAGCAGTTTCGGGGGAGGCTACACCTTC	CASSFGGGYTF
TRBV20-1	few	TRBD2	TRBJ2-1	TGCAGTGCTAGTCGGACTAGCGGGAGCTATGAGCAGTTCTTC	CSASRTSGSYEQFF
TRBV7-3	-	-	TRBJ2-6	TGTGCCAGCAGCTCCGGTTTCGGGACGGAGTTCTCTGGGGCCAACGTCCTGACTTTC	CASSSGFGTEFSGANVLTF
TRBV5-1	few	-	TRBJ2-3	TGCGCCAGCAGCGAGGGTTCTACTAGCACAGATACGCAGTATTTT	CASSEGSTSTDTQYF
TRBV9	few	-	TRBJ2-3	TGTGCCAGCAGCGTAGAAAGCGTTAGGGGTACGCAGTATTTT	CASSVESVRGTQYF
TRBV5-4	-	TRBD2	TRBJ2-1	TGTGCCAGCAGCTTGGTAGCGGGTGAGCAGTTCTTC	CASSLVAGEQFF
TRBV20-1	few	-	TRBJ2-3	TGCAGTGCTAGAGATCTTGAGAGCGGTTCCCTCACAGATACGCAGTATTTT	CSARDLESGSLTDTQYF
TRBV5-5	-	-	TRBJ1-6	TGTGCCAGCAGCTTGGTTTTGTCCAGCTATAATTCACCCCTCCACTTT	CASSLVLSSYNSPLHF
TRBV28	-	TRBD1	TRBJ2-2	TGTGCCAGCAGTTTAGGTACAGGGGGGAACACCGGGGAGCTGTTTTTT	CASSLGTGGNTGELFF
TRBV7-2	-	-	TRBJ1-1	TGTGCCAGCAGCTTAGCACCGAACACTGAAGCTTTCTTT	CASSLAPNTEAFF
TRBV10-3	-	-	TRBJ2-1	TGTGCCATCAGTGATAACAATTACAATGAGCAGTTCTTC	CAISDNNYNEQFF
TRBV27	few	TRBD2	TRBJ2-3	TGTGCCAGCACCGCCAAGGGACTAGCAAGTATCCATACGCAGTATTTT	CASTAKGLASIHTQYF
TRBV20-1	once	TRBD1	TRBJ1-5	TGCAGTGCTTCAGCGAACAGGGGGCCGAAGCCCCAGCATTTT	CSASANRGPKPQHF
TRBV2	few	-	TRBJ1-5	TGTGCCAGCAGTTCCCCCTCGGGGCATCCGAATCAGCCCCAGCATTTT	CASSSPSGHPNQPQHF
TRBV2	once	-	TRBJ2-7	TGTGCCAGCAGGGGCAGTGGCCCCTACGAGCAGTACTTC	CASRGSGPYEQYF
TRBV14	-	-	TRBJ2-1	TGTGCCAGCAGTTATTCCTTCAGGTCAAATGAGCAGTTCTTC	CASSYSFRSNEQFF
TRBV11-2	few	TRBD1	TRBJ2-7	TGTGCCAGCAGCTCCCGGGACAGGGTGGGCTACGAGCAGTACTTC	CASSSRDRVGYEQYF
TRBV12-3/TRBV12-4	-	-	TRBJ2-3	TGTGCCAGCAGTTTTCTTAGTGTGGGCACAGATACGCAGTATTTT	CASSFLSVGTDTQYF
TRBV28	medium-sized	-	TRBJ2-3	TGTGCCAGCAGTTTCGAAAGGGCCAGAAGAACAGATACGCAGTATTTT	CASSFERARRTDTQYF
TRBV24-1	few	TRBD1	TRBJ1-1	TGTGCCACCAGTGTAGTTTACAGGGGGAGAACTGAAGCTTTCTTT	CATSVVYRGRTEAFF
TRBV10-3	once	-	TRBJ2-3	TGTGCCATCAGTGAGTCCACAAATACGCAGTATTTT	CAISESTNTQYF
TRBV20-1	-	-	TRBJ2-1	TGCAGTGCTGGCCCTGGCCGGTCAGTTTACATCAATGAGCAGTTCTTC	CSAGPGRSVYINEQFF
TRBV5-6	-	TRBD1	TRBJ1-1	TGTGCCAGCAGCCCCGGGACAGTGGGAGAAGCTTTCTTT	CASSPGTVGEAFF
TRBV18	-	-	TRBJ2-7	TGTGCCAGCTCACCAATGGTCTCCTACGAGCAGTACTTC	CASSPMVSYEQYF